This T cell receptor beta chain was sequenced for a study of cytotoxic CD8 clonotypes in ibrutinib-treated CLL. The table came from immunoSEQ multiplex PCR; TCRdb's copy has only in-frame clones and leaves some out. Of approximately 200,000 clones in the sample, around 72% are singletons; the top ten hold 13%. Trimming cost V 0 bases and J 1 base, with 15 bases left between them. The V gene's germline CDR1 is MNHEY and CDR2 SMNVEV (reference sequence). CDR3 length equals 18 residues. This clone was detected only a few times. Its antigen remains unidentified. The authors obtained about 1.9 micrograms of genomic DNA from cryopreserved PBMCs for TCR beta libraries. Study-wide results and limits: Clonality increased with ibrutinib response but returned toward baseline at progression. Lymph node repertoires were not studied, and sampling times were unmatched.

This sequence joins TRBV27 and TRBJ2-2, with no clear D. The source is a human donor with chronic lymphocytic leukemia. The input for sequencing was PBMCs, taken after 24 months of ibrutinib treatment. The CDR3 coding sequence is TGTGCCAGCAGTTTATCCATAGGAGACCTCCGGAACACCGGGGAGCTGTTTTTT. This sequence encodes CASSLSIGDLRNTGELFF.